This T cell receptor (beta chain) is from a study of Ad26.COV2.S vaccination and SARS-CoV-2 variants. Notes on the study in general: Post-vaccination breadth of spike-specific CD8+ and CD4+ T cell responses was reportedly substantial.

The germline V gene encodes CDR1 SGHTA and CDR2 FQGNSA. Trimming stripped 4 bases from V and 3 bases from J, with 12 bases between. The CDR3 has 14 amino acids. In the case of this clone: Its antigen is as yet unknown.

Repertoires were generated with immunoSEQ multiplex PCR, while TCRdb's copy carries only in-frame clones and drops some. The sample holds hundreds of thousands of clones, roughly 89% seen once. The treatment here: some 19 received Ad26.COV2.S at low or high dose, single or two shots; 5 received placebo; per-sample allocation not given. At day 63 after the first vaccine or placebo injection, samples were drawn. Source: peripheral blood, taken in a trial of Ad26.COV2.S vaccine versus placebo. The TCR sequence derives from a person aged 18-60 years who received the Ad26.COV2.S COVID-19 vaccine or a placebo. The V call is TRBV7-2, the J call TRBJ1-1, with D tentatively TRBD1 (5 bases). CDR3 in DNA: TGTGCCAGCAGCTCGAGCAGGGTCCACACTGAAGCTTTCTTT. This encodes CASSSSRVHTEAFF.